This TCR beta chain appears in the sequencing data of a study of CD8 T cells in ankylosing spondylitis. The authors made TCR beta libraries by quantitative 5'-RACE with molecular barcodes. Via MiXCR, TCRdb re-called the 5' RACE reads, giving one row per CDR3 protein. The repertoire holds 150,000 to 200,000 distinct CDR3 sequences, with about 32% as singletons. V shed 1 base and J shed 1 base, with 20 bases lying between them. The CDR3 is 18 amino acids. Germline lookup yields CDR1 SNHLY and CDR2 FYNNEI. This receptor was taken from a male donor with ankylosing spondylitis. The rearrangement uses TRBV2 and TRBJ2-7; tentatively, D is TRBD1 (6 bases). Sequencing was carried out using synovial fluid, either unsorted or a sorted T cell fraction (not recorded which). The chain's CDR3 is CASSEGAFLGTGSYEQYF. The DNA for the CDR3 is TGTGCCAGCAGTGAAGGCGCTTTTCTCGGTACAGGGTCCTACGAGCAGTACTTC. Filled out from reference TRBV2 and TRBJ2-7, the complete variable domain reads EPEVTQTPSHQVTQMGQEVILRCVPISNHLYFYWYRQILGQKVEFLVSFYNNEISEKSEIFDDQFSVERPDGSNFTLKIRSTKLEDSAMYFCASSEGAFLGTGSYEQYFGPGTRLTVT.